This T cell receptor (beta chain) was captured in a study of beta chain features in type 1 diabetes. The study, taken as a whole, reports: Any HLA-type effect on TCRB rearrangement remained unresolved here. Lower insertion and higher deletion counts appeared at VDJ junctions in type 1 diabetes patients.

Staining for CD45RO/CCR7/CD25/CD127/CD95/CD27 allowed sorting of CD4+ naive, central memory, regulatory and stem cell-like memory cells. This clone was seen a few times. The antigen remains unidentified. Investigators reverse transcribed all isolated RNA, so they sequenced expressed TCRB transcripts. Per sample, stem cell-like memory T cell libraries averaged about 1 million reads. Only in-frame clones appear in the TCRdb table, and some are missing; sequencing was by immunoSEQ multiplex PCR. Of tens of thousands of clones in the sample, around a third were seen once. The sequence was collected from a woman aged 18-29 years in good health. The specimen was stem cell memory CD4+ T cells from blood.

As DNA, the CDR3 is TGTGCCAGCAGTTACAAGGGAGGGAGAATCTATGGCTACACCTTC. Translation gives CASSYKGGRIYGYTF. V usage is TRBV6-5 and J usage is TRBJ1-2; D is unclear. With 2 bases removed from V and 4 bases from J, the gap between germline ends came to 14 bases. The CDR3 length is 15 residues. Germline values: CDR1 MNHEY, CDR2 SVGAGI.